These 16 T cell receptor beta chains were sequenced from one sample in a study of cytomegalovirus exposure and HLA in healthy donors listed by TCRdb under 2017. Receptors were amplified or captured by the immunoSEQ multiplex PCR assay. The multiplex PCR relied on a mix of 60 forward primers for TCR Vbeta segments and 13 reverse primers for TCR Jbeta segments. TCRdb carries this immuneACCESS record with in-frame sequences only. Its versions omit some clonotypes, under half of them owing to an unresolved V gene in the studies checked, with the rest unexplained. The sample table contains tens of thousands of clones; only one count was recorded for approximately 47% of them. The leading ten clones occupy about 2% of the sample. Sample: PBMCs. Every receptor here comes from a woman in her forties or fifties in good health and CMV-seronegative.

J is TRBJ2-3 and V is TRBV28; 10 nucleotides line up with TRBD2. Germline assignment: CDR1 MDHEN and CDR2 SYDVKM. The V gene end was trimmed by 11 bases and the J gene end by 4 bases; junction bases not matched to a gene: 12. This CDR3 is 15 amino acids long. The CDR3 loop is CASLGLAGVADTQYF. In DNA form, the CDR3 reads TGTGCCTCCTTAGGGCTAGCGGGAGTTGCAGATACGCAGTATTTT.

This sequence joins TRBV4-1 and TRBJ2-2, with D tentatively TRBD2 (5 bases). Germline V gene data show CDR1 as MGHRA and CDR2 as YSYEKL. Trimming pared 0 bases from V and 4 bases from J, leaving 9 bases between. The CDR3 is made up of 15 amino acids. DNA of the CDR3: TGCGCCAGCAGCCAAGATCGGGGATTCACCGGGGAGCTGTTTTTT. It yields the protein CASSQDRGFTGELFF.

The chain recombines TRBV13 with TRBJ2-3, with 7 bases that match TRBD2. The V segment lost 3 bases and the J segment 3 bases; nucleotides outside the gene matches: 6. The CDR3 has 15 amino acids. Germline CDR1 reads PRHDT; CDR2 reads FYEKMQ (reference sequence). The CDR3, as DNA: TGTGCCAGCAGCTTTCCGGAGCGGGGTACAGATACGCAGTATTTT. It encodes CASSFPERGTDTQYF.

This clone was observed a handful of times. The chain has TRBV10-3 and TRBJ2-3, with D perhaps matching TRBD2 (6 bases). The CDR3 spans 20 residues. Germline-derived CDR1 and CDR2 are ENHRY and SYGVKD. V lost 0 bases to trimming and J lost 1 base, with 23 bases between them. CDR3 loop: CAISESTLQTRREGTDTQYF. The DNA of the CDR3 is TGTGCCATCAGTGAGTCGACCCTCCAGACTAGAAGGGAGGGCACAGATACGCAGTATTTT.

This clone was observed a handful of times. The J gene is TRBJ2-3, the V gene TRBV11-3; tentatively, D is TRBD1 (5 bases). The germline V gene encodes CDR1 SGHNT and CDR2 YENEEA. Trimming removed 1 base at V and 3 bases at J, with 8 bases between. This CDR3 is 14 amino acids long. The CDR3 bases are TGTGCCAGCAGCTTAGGACAGAGTACAGATACGCAGTATTTT. Its translation is CASSLGQSTDTQYF.

V is TRBV6-4 and J is TRBJ2-3, with D perhaps matching TRBD1 (5 bases). This CDR3 is built from 14 residues. The V end was cut by 5 bases, the J end by 2 bases, with 11 bases between. Germline values: CDR1 MRHNA, CDR2 SNTAGT. CDR3 sequence (DNA): TGTGCCAGCAGTCAGGACATAAACACAGATACGCAGTATTTT. Its protein is CASSQDINTDTQYF.

This clone was seen more than once but under ten times. The V and J genes are TRBV2 and TRBJ2-6; D is perhaps TRBD1 (6 bases). Germline V gene data show CDR1 as SNHLY and CDR2 as FYNNEI. The CDR3 has 15 amino acids. V lost 3 bases to trimming and J lost 1 base, with 7 bases between them. CDR3 region: CASSDTGSGANVLTF. The CDR3 DNA sequence: TGTGCCAGCAGTGACACAGGGTCTGGGGCCAACGTCCTGACTTTC.

In its sample, this clone was seen a few times. This chain connects TRBV23-1 to TRBJ1-5; 7 bases are shared with TRBD1. TRBV23-1 belongs to the ORF category, with a function that is uncertain. V lost 0 bases to trimming and J lost 4 bases; unmatched junction nucleotides: 6. The CDR3 spans 16 residues. CDR3 nucleotide sequence: TGCGCCAGCAGTCAATCCCGCGACAGGGCAAATCAGCCCCAGCATTTT. Translation gives CASSQSRDRANQPQHF.

V usage is TRBV27 and J usage is TRBJ2-5; a possible D gene is TRBD2 (6 bases). This CDR3 comprises 16 residues. CDR1 is MNHEY, CDR2 SMNVEV, per germline (reference sequence). V was clipped by 2 bases and J by 5 bases, with 18 bases between them. This CDR3 is CASSLLEAGPRETQYF. The CDR3 DNA is TGTGCCAGCAGTTTACTAGAGGCGGGGCCGCGGGAGACCCAGTACTTC.

The J gene is TRBJ1-5, the V gene TRBV19, with 9 bases identical to TRBD1. CDR3 length: 16 amino acids. The germline CDR1 and CDR2 sequences are LNHDA and SQIVND (reference sequence). The V gene end was trimmed by 4 bases and the J gene end by 3 bases; junction bases not matched to a gene: 7. The CDR3 spells CASSKTGQGLNQPQHF. The CDR3 DNA reads TGTGCCAGTAGTAAAACGGGACAGGGTCTCAATCAGCCCCAGCATTTT.

There are a few counts of this clone. V usage is TRBV29-1 and J usage is TRBJ2-1; D possibly corresponds to TRBD1 (5 bases). Trimming removed 2 bases from V and 12 bases from J, with 8 bases in between. The germline V gene has CDR1 SQVTM and CDR2 ANQGSEA. The CDR3 is 10 residues long. The CDR3 DNA is TGCAGCGTTGAAACAGGCGGGCAGTTCTTC. Translated: CSVETGGQFF.

This clone occurred a few times. The CDR3: CAWSVGGGADTQYF. CDR3 DNA sequence: TGTGCCTGGAGTGTAGGGGGAGGGGCAGATACGCAGTATTTT. The chain links TRBV30 to TRBJ2-3, with D perhaps TRBD2 (7 bases). Germline lookup yields CDR1 GTSNPN and CDR2 SVGIG (reference sequence). This CDR3 is 14 amino acids long. Trimming removed 0 bases at V and 4 bases at J, with 11 bases between.

This clone was picked up one time. CDR3 loop: CSAARDEKLFF. The CDR3, as DNA: TGCAGCGCTGCTCGGGATGAAAAACTGTTTTTT. The chain recombines TRBV20-1 with TRBJ1-4; D not resolved. The length of the CDR3 is 11 residues. CDR1 and CDR2 (germline): DFQATT, SNEGSKA (reference sequence).

This clone was counted only a few times. The chain links TRBV18 to TRBJ1-1; unclear D gene. CDR3 length: 16 amino acids. Looked up from germline, CDR1 is KGHSH and CDR2 is LQKENI. Trimming shortened V by 3 bases and J by 1 base, and 15 bases separated the two germline ends. The CDR3 region has the DNA TGTGCCAGCTCACCCTGGGAGCACGGGGAGAACACTGAAGCTTTCTTT. Residues: CASSPWEHGENTEAFF.

The gene calls are TRBV14 and TRBJ2-5; 8 bases line up with TRBD1. The trim removed 0 bases at V and 5 bases at J, leaving 8 bases unmatched. CDR3 length: 16 amino acids. Per germline, CDR1 SGHDN and CDR2 FVKESK. CDR3 in amino acids: CASSQDGGTGWETQYF. CDR3 coding DNA: TGTGCCAGCAGCCAAGATGGGGGGACAGGATGGGAGACCCAGTACTTC.

The chain carries TRBV6-4 and TRBJ2-2; 7 bases line up with TRBD2. The CDR3 loop spans 17 amino acids. With V trimmed by 6 bases and J by 5 bases, 15 bases remained unmatched. CDR1 is MRHNA and CDR2 is SNTAGT in the germline V gene. The CDR3 coding sequence is TGTGCCAGCAGCCCCCTTGGAGGCGGGGGTGGAACCGGGGAGCTGTTTTTT. Encoded protein: CASSPLGGGGGTGELFF.